This T cell receptor (beta chain) was identified in a study of blood T cell repertoires in COVID-19. Overall study: Samples of COVID-19 (acute and convalescent) were obtained from the United States, Italy and Spain.

Patients of the Seattle cohort, enrolled during active infection, were followed longitudinally. Germline CDR1 is SGHTA and CDR2 is FQGNSA. The V end was cut by 4 bases, the J end by 4 bases, with 16 bases between. The CDR3 is 15 residues long. Original processing notes: Reference gene primer amplification gave nucleated cell count estimates. Only in-frame clones appear in the TCRdb table, and some are missing; sequencing was by immunoSEQ multiplex PCR. V and J calls and clone size are those listed in that table; D and trimming were worked out from the DNA. The sample consists of 450,000 or so clones, around nine tenths of them appearing once.

The origin of this receptor is a middle-aged woman with COVID-19, enrolled during active disease. The sample comprised peripheral blood. The rearrangement links TRBV7-2 to TRBJ1-2; unclear D gene. The CDR3 is CASSWSLVGGYGYTF. Here the CDR3 DNA reads TGTGCCAGCAGCTGGTCGTTGGTCGGAGGCTATGGCTACACCTTC.